These 32 T cell receptor beta chains were sequenced from one sample in a study of blood T cell repertoires in COVID-19. The protocol was immunoSEQ multiplex PCR, while the TCRdb copy is restricted to in-frame clones and leaves out a portion. The table has a few hundred thousand clones, 75% to 90% seen once. Source material: peripheral blood. The receptor set was obtained from a human donor in a cohort sampled during active COVID-19.

This clone was recorded only once. This sequence joins TRBV6-1 and TRBJ1-3; TRBD1 agrees at 7 bases. The V and J ends lost 3 bases and 3 bases, in that order; junction bases with no gene match: 8. CDR1 and CDR2 (germline): MNHNS, SASEGT. The CDR3 is made up of 16 amino acids. DNA of the CDR3: TGTGCCAGCAGTGACGGGACAGCCAAAAGTGGAAACACCATATATTTT. Residues: CASSDGTAKSGNTIYF.

The chain couples TRBV19 to TRBJ1-1; a weak D match, TRBD1 (5 bases). The CDR3 spans 11 residues. Germline V CDR1 and CDR2: LNHDA, SQIVND (reference sequence). The ends were cut back, 9 bases at V and 8 bases at J, with 13 bases in the middle. In nucleotides, the CDR3 is TGTGCCAGCACGTACAGGCTAGAAGCTTTCTTT. Protein product: CASTYRLEAFF.

This sequence joins TRBV20-1 and TRBJ2-3; D unresolved. CDR1 and CDR2 from the germline V gene are DFQATT and SNEGSKA (reference sequence). The CDR3 runs to 13 residues. The V gene lost 3 bases and the J gene lost 0 bases, with 7 bases spanning the gap. The CDR3 coding sequence is TGCAGTGCTAGTTCGCAGAGCACAGATACGCAGTATTTT. Protein product: CSASSQSTDTQYF.

The chain joins TRBV29-1 to TRBJ2-3, with TRBD2 matching 9 bases. In germline, CDR1 is SQVTM, CDR2 ANQGSEA. This CDR3 region has 11 residues. V lost 8 bases, J lost 6 bases, and 3 bases stayed unmatched. This CDR3 is CSQRGADTQYF. CDR3 coding DNA: TGCAGCCAGCGGGGGGCCGATACGCAGTATTTT.

The CDR3 here is CSVVAGSTDTQYF. The CDR3 DNA follows: TGCAGCGTTGTAGCGGGCAGCACAGATACGCAGTATTTT. The rearrangement uses TRBV29-1 and TRBJ2-3; 7 bases are shared with TRBD2. V shed 4 bases, J shed 0 bases, and the junction held 1 base outside the gene matches. The CDR3 runs 13 residues. Germline V gene sequence: CDR1 SQVTM, CDR2 ANQGSEA.

V and J are TRBV28 and TRBJ1-1; D is unresolved. Germline loops: CDR1 MDHEN, CDR2 SYDVKM. This CDR3 has 11 amino acids. Trimming took 6 bases from V and 3 from J, leaving 5 bases between them. As DNA, the CDR3 is TGTGCCAGCAGGATAGACACTGAAGCTTTCTTT. Protein: CASRIDTEAFF.

The CDR3 is CASGQGAAGVTGELFF. The CDR3 bases are TGCGCCAGCGGACAGGGGGCGGCCGGGGTAACCGGGGAGCTGTTTTTT. This chain connects TRBV5-1 to TRBJ2-2, with 11 positions matching TRBD1. Trimming took 7 bases from V and 5 from J; bases not matched to a gene: 10. The CDR3 covers 16 residues. CDR1 is SGHRS, CDR2 YFSETQ, per germline.

This chain connects TRBV6-5 to TRBJ1-5, with D possibly being TRBD1 (5 bases). The germline V gene encodes CDR1 MNHEY and CDR2 SVGAGI. Trimming removed 6 bases from V and 7 bases from J, with 19 bases in between. The CDR3 covers 15 residues. This chain's CDR3 is CASSSPGGAGQPQHF. CDR3 coding DNA: TGTGCCAGCAGCTCCCCGGGCGGGGCAGGGCAGCCCCAGCATTTT.

The V gene is TRBV7-9, the J gene TRBJ1-4; 10 bases line up with TRBD1. Losses at the gene ends were 7 bases for V and 8 bases for J; bases not matched to a gene: 10. The V gene's germline CDR1 is SEHNR and CDR2 FQNEAQ (reference sequence). The CDR3 has 15 residues. The DNA of the CDR3 is TGTGCCAGCACCCTAACCGGGACAGGGGACGAAAAACTGTTTTTT. Its protein product is CASTLTGTGDEKLFF.

The gene calls are TRBV5-4 and TRBJ2-1; TRBD2 might be the D (5 bases). The CDR3 is 13 residues long. Germline CDR1 is SGHNT and CDR2 is YYREEE (reference sequence). Trimming took off 0 bases at V and 9 bases at J, with 10 bases between the two ends. The CDR3 coding sequence is TGTGCCAGCAGCTTGGCCGGGCGGGTTGAGCAGTTCTTC. Amino acids: CASSLAGRVEQFF.

V and J are TRBV5-5 and TRBJ2-5; maybe TRBD1 (5 bases). The CDR3 sequence is 15 residues long. V lost 3 bases and J lost 1, with 13 bases in between. Germline V gives CDR1 SGHKS, CDR2 YYEKEE (reference sequence). CDR3 sequence (DNA): TGTGCCAGCAGCTCAAACAGGCACCTCCAAGAGACCCAGTACTTC. This codes for CASSSNRHLQETQYF.

Only one count was recorded for this clone. The V call is TRBV19, the J call TRBJ2-5; 7 positions match TRBD2. Germline V gene data show CDR1 as LNHDA and CDR2 as SQIVND (reference sequence). The CDR3 sequence is 15 residues long. V lost 8 bases and J lost 1; bases outside the gene matches: 10. In DNA, the CDR3 is TGTGCCAGTTCCTACGGGGGGTTGGTCCAAGAGACCCAGTACTTC. Translating gives CASSYGGLVQETQYF.

J is TRBJ1-2 and V is TRBV10-3; unclear D gene. CDR3 length equals 14 residues. Trimming stripped 0 bases from V and 4 bases from J, with 9 bases between. Germline V gives CDR1 ENHRY, CDR2 SYGVKD. The CDR3 nucleotides read TGTGCCATCAGTGAGTCCGGGATTAGCTATGGCTACACCTTC. Its protein is CAISESGISYGYTF.

This chain connects TRBV5-1 to TRBJ2-5; D gene uncertain. The CDR3 spans 14 residues. Trimming took 0 bases from V and 0 from J, leaving 6 bases between them. From germline, CDR1 is SGHRS and CDR2 YFSETQ. The CDR3 loop reads CASSLDQYQETQYF. CDR3 nucleotides: TGCGCCAGCAGCTTGGACCAGTACCAAGAGACCCAGTACTTC. The whole variable domain, remainder taken from reference TRBV5-1 and TRBJ2-5, is KAGVTQTPRYLIKTRGQQVTLSCSPISGHRSVSWYQQTPGQGLQFLFEYFSETQRNKGNFPGRFSGRQFSNSRSEMNVSTLELGDSALYLCASSLDQYQETQYFGPGTRLLVL.

This clone was seen once. The rearrangement uses TRBV24-1 and TRBJ2-3; 12 bases line up with TRBD2. V shed 2 bases, J shed 14 bases, and the junction held 7 bases outside the gene matches. Germline V CDR1 and CDR2: KGHDR, SFDVKD. This CDR3 contains 14 residues. The CDR3 DNA sequence: TGTGCCACCAGTGATTCTCTAGCGGGAGGGCCTCGGTATTTT. Amino acid sequence: CATSDSLAGGPRYF.

The chain carries TRBV6-6 and TRBJ2-3, with D tentatively TRBD2 (6 bases). The germline V gene has CDR1 MNHNY and CDR2 SVGAGI (reference sequence). There are 16 residues in the CDR3. With 7 bases removed from V and 4 bases from J, the gap between germline ends came to 21 bases. This CDR3 reads CASTSPGVPRADTQYF. The CDR3 DNA is TGTGCCAGCACCTCCCCGGGGGTGCCCCGGGCAGATACGCAGTATTTT.

This clone was detected only a few times. V usage is TRBV20-1 and J usage is TRBJ2-7, with 7 bases fitting TRBD2. The CDR3 is made up of 16 amino acids. The ends lost 3 bases at V and 3 bases at J; junction bases unmatched: 14. CDR1 and CDR2 from the germline V gene are DFQATT and SNEGSKA (reference sequence). The CDR3 here is CSASPLSAGVVYEQYF. CDR3 nucleotide sequence: TGCAGTGCTAGTCCCCTGTCTGCGGGAGTGGTCTACGAGCAGTACTTC.

The chain recombines TRBV27 with TRBJ2-3; TRBD2 matches 10 bases. CDR1 and CDR2 (germline): MNHEY, SMNVEV (reference sequence). The CDR3 loop spans 18 amino acids. Trimming removed 3 bases from V and 2 bases from J; junction bases left unmatched: 11. CDR3 DNA sequence: TGTGCCAGCAGTTTGTTTACTAGCGGGGATCCGAACACAGATACGCAGTATTTT. Translation: CASSLFTSGDPNTDTQYF.

This chain uses TRBV4-1 with TRBJ2-7, with D maybe TRBD1 (5 bases). The CDR3 is 16 amino acids. CDR1 and CDR2 from the germline V gene are MGHRA and YSYEKL. The V gene lost 0 bases and the J gene lost 7 bases, with 19 bases spanning the gap. This CDR3 reads CASSQEGSGSLGEQYF. In nucleotides, the CDR3 is TGCGCCAGCAGCCAAGAAGGGTCAGGGTCCCTGGGGGAGCAGTACTTC.

CDR3 nucleotide sequence: TGTGCCAGCAACCCAGGTGGAGGGGGCGGAGGTGAAGCTTTCTTT. Translating it yields CASNPGGGGGGEAFF. V gene TRBV28 combines with J gene TRBJ1-1; 7 bases fit TRBD1. Per the germline V gene, CDR1 is MDHEN and CDR2 is SYDVKM. V lost 7 bases, J lost 7 bases, and 15 bases stayed unmatched. The CDR3 has 15 amino acids.

This clone was seen ten or more times. This chain links TRBV27 with TRBJ2-1; TRBD1 agrees at 9 bases. CDR3 size: 15 residues. Germline V gene data show CDR1 as MNHEY and CDR2 as SMNVEV (reference sequence). J was trimmed by 2 bases and V by 5 bases; bases with no gene match: 4. CDR3 DNA: TGTGCCAGCAGTATGGACAGGGGCGCCTACAATGAGCAGTTCTTC. This gives the protein CASSMDRGAYNEQFF.

V and J are TRBV5-1 and TRBJ1-5; TRBD1 matches at 9 bases. CDR3 length: 16 residues. V was pared by 4 bases and J by 6 bases, with 11 bases of the junction left unmatched. The V gene's germline CDR1 is SGHRS and CDR2 YFSETQ. Here the CDR3 DNA reads TGCGCCAGCAGCAAATCCGGGACAGGGTTTGGTCAGCCCCAGCATTTT. It encodes CASSKSGTGFGQPQHF.

The chain has TRBV28 and TRBJ1-5; D not resolved. V lost 6 bases, J lost 4 bases, and 10 bases lay in between. The CDR3 spans 13 residues. Germline-derived CDR1 and CDR2 are MDHEN and SYDVKM. CDR3 bases: TGTGCCAGCAGGTCCAGGCATAATCAGCCCCAGCATTTT. Translation: CASRSRHNQPQHF.

As to this clone: One end of the junction varies from germline; a read error may be responsible. This rearrangement joins TRBV27 to TRBJ1-6; D gene uncertain. Germline V gene sequence: CDR1 MNHEY, CDR2 SMNVEV (reference sequence). The CDR3 is 14 residues long. CDR3 protein: CASSLTIRAGNKTF. CDR3 DNA sequence: TGTGCCAGCAGTTTAACGATCCGCGCGGGGAACAAGACTTTT.

This chain links TRBV2 with TRBJ2-1; 14 bases map to TRBD2. The CDR3 covers 19 residues. V lost 3 bases to trimming and J lost 4 bases; unmatched junction nucleotides: 11. The germline V gene encodes CDR1 SNHLY and CDR2 FYNNEI. Written as DNA, the CDR3 is TGTGCCAGCAGTGACCCGAGGACTAGCGGGGGGTCAGCTTACAATGAGCAGTTCTTC. Protein product: CASSDPRTSGGSAYNEQFF.

J is TRBJ1-4 and V is TRBV4-2; the D is unclear. This CDR3 comprises 13 residues. The germline V gene encodes CDR1 LGHNA and CDR2 YNFKEQ. Deletions cut 0 bases from V and 8 bases from J, with 7 bases between. The CDR3 reads CASSQDNLEKLFF. CDR3 bases: TGTGCCAGCAGCCAAGATAATCTAGAAAAACTGTTTTTT.

The chain carries TRBV15 and TRBJ2-7, with TRBD2 identical over 9 bases. The CDR3 loop spans 14 amino acids. V trimming: 5 bases; J trimming: 4 bases; junction bases outside the gene matches: 6. Germline lookup yields CDR1 LNHNV and CDR2 YYDKDF (reference sequence). The CDR3 spells CATSLVAGEYEQYF. Here the CDR3 DNA reads TGTGCCACCAGCTTGGTAGCGGGAGAATACGAGCAGTACTTC.

About this clone itself: Within the sample, other DNA sequences also encode this same CDR3. This chain connects TRBV20-1 to TRBJ2-1; D possibly corresponds to TRBD1 (5 bases). V was cut by 3 bases and J by 6 bases, with 6 bases left in between. Germline V gene sequence: CDR1 DFQATT, CDR2 SNEGSKA (reference sequence). CDR3 length: 11 residues. The CDR3 sequence: CSASRGNEQFF. CDR3 DNA: TGCAGTGCTAGTAGGGGCAATGAGCAGTTCTTC.

The rearrangement uses TRBV6-1 and TRBJ1-1, with unresolved D. CDR3 length equals 14 residues. With 1 base removed from V and 4 bases from J, the gap between germline ends came to 10 bases. Germline V CDR1 and CDR2: MNHNS, SASEGT. The CDR3 is CASSEESPSTEAFF. DNA for the CDR3: TGTGCCAGCAGTGAAGAGAGCCCATCCACTGAAGCTTTCTTT.

This chain connects TRBV7-9 to TRBJ2-7; TRBD1 matches at 9 bases. CDR1 and CDR2 from the germline V gene are SEHNR and FQNEAQ (reference sequence). Trimming cost V 3 bases and J 8 bases; bases outside gene matches: 8. The CDR3 is made up of 14 amino acids. In DNA, the CDR3 is TGTGCCAGCAGCTTGGGACAGGGAGAGATCAAGCAGTACTTC. Translating it yields CASSLGQGEIKQYF.

The V and J genes are TRBV19 and TRBJ1-2, with TRBD1 matching over 9 bases. V trimming: 11 bases; J trimming: 4 bases; junction bases outside the gene matches: 8. Germline V lookup: CDR1 LNHDA, CDR2 SQIVND (reference sequence). The CDR3 runs to 13 residues. The CDR3 DNA reads as TGTGCCGGAAGGTCGGGACAGGGCTATGGCTACACCTTC. The encoded protein is CAGRSGQGYGYTF.

This clone was detected a few times. V gene TRBV4-2 combines with J gene TRBJ1-5; D gene ambiguous. The CDR3 length is 14 residues. Trimming took 0 bases from V and 1 from J, leaving 4 bases between them. CDR1 LGHNA and CDR2 YNFKEQ come from the germline V gene. CDR3 region: CASSQDVSNQPQHF. Here the CDR3 DNA reads TGTGCCAGCAGCCAAGATGTAAGCAATCAGCCCCAGCATTTT.